This T cell receptor beta chain was profiled in a study of T-cell reconstitution after alpha-beta-depleted transplantation in children. It was with unique molecular identifiers that the TCRbeta library was prepared. TCRdb analysed the PCR reads with MiXCR anew, one entry per CDR3 protein. The sample carries 83,000 or so distinct CDR3 sequences, approximately 9.2% recorded once. V was pared by 7 bases and J by 6 bases, with 14 bases between. The CDR3 is 13 residues long. CDR1 is ENHRY and CDR2 is SYGVKD in the germline V gene. This clonotype was counted a few times. The receptor comes from a human donor who donated a stem cell graft to a child with congenital amegakaryocytic thrombocytopenia. The rearrangement uses TRBV10-3 and TRBJ2-3; a weak D match, TRBD1 (6 bases). This sample comprised PBMCs from the stem cell graft donor, obtained from the stem cell graft. CDR3 loop: CAITRQATDTQYF. In DNA, the CDR3 is TGTGCCATCACTCGACAGGCCACCGATACGCAGTATTTT.